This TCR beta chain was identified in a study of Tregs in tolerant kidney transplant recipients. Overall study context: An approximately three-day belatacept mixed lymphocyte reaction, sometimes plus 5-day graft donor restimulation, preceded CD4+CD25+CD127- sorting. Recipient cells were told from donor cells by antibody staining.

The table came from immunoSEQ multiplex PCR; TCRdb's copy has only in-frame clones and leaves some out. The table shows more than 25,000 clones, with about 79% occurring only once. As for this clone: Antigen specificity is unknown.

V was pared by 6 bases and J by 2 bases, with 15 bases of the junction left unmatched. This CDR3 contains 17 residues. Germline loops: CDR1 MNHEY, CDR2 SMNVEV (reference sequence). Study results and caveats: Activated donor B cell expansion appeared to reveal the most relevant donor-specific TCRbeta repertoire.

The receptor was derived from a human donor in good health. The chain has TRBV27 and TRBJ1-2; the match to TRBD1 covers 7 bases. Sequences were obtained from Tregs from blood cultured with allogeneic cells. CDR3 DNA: TGTGCCAGCAGCCCTCGCGGCAGGGGGGCAGTGAACTATGGCTACACCTTC. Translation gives CASSPRGRGAVNYGYTF.